The 13 T cell receptor beta chains listed next were all sequenced from one sample in a study of blood T cell repertoires in COVID-19 (dated by TCRdb to the early 2020s). Library prep was done by the immunoSEQ multiplex PCR assay. TCRdb mirrors the immuneACCESS table, restricted to in-frame sequences. Some clones are absent from its copies; in checked studies, under half trace to an unresolved V gene, and the reason for the others is unknown. In all, the sample holds roughly 14,000 clones, and about 87% of those were seen once. 25% to 40% of the sample is taken by the ten largest. The source material was peripheral blood. These receptors originate from a human donor in a cohort sampled during active COVID-19.

The CDR3 loop is CATDRGGGTEAFF. The CDR3 bases are TGTGCCACGGACAGGGGAGGCGGCACTGAAGCTTTCTTT. The genes are TRBV6-5 and TRBJ1-1; 9 nucleotides match TRBD1. The V and J ends lost 10 bases and 4 bases, in that order; junction bases with no gene match: 7. The CDR3 totals 13 residues. Germline V gene sequence: CDR1 MNHEY, CDR2 SVGAGI.

The rearrangement uses TRBV6-6 and TRBJ2-7, with D possibly matching TRBD1 (6 bases). CDR1 MNHNY and CDR2 SVGAGI come from the germline V gene (reference sequence). This CDR3 has 13 amino acids. V was shortened by 6 bases and J by 3 bases, with 12 bases between the two germline ends. The CDR3, as DNA: TGTGCCAGCAGCGAAGGACAGTACTACGAGCAGTACTTC. This codes for CASSEGQYYEQYF.

CDR3 sequence: CAWSRQGKLFF. The CDR3 DNA reads TGTGCCTGGAGTCGGCAGGGTAAACTGTTTTTT. The rearrangement uses TRBV30 and TRBJ1-4; D is possibly TRBD1 (5 bases). The V end lost 2 bases, the J end lost 11 bases, and 9 bases lay between the germline ends. CDR1 is GTSNPN and CDR2 is SVGIG in the germline V gene (reference sequence). This CDR3 spans 11 amino acids.

This chain connects TRBV5-1 to TRBJ1-1; 8 bases agree with TRBD1. From germline, CDR1 is SGHRS and CDR2 YFSETQ. After removal of 4 bases from V and 1 base from J, the junction contained 3 bases not matched to a gene. This CDR3 is 14 amino acids long. CDR3 sequence (DNA): TGCGCCAGCAGCACAGGACAGGGGAACACTGAAGCTTTCTTT. As protein: CASSTGQGNTEAFF.

The chain recombines TRBV19 with TRBJ2-3; a weak D match, TRBD2 (6 bases). This CDR3 region has 16 residues. The germline V gene encodes CDR1 LNHDA and CDR2 SQIVND (reference sequence). V shed 5 bases and J shed 4 bases, with 19 bases lying between them. The CDR3 loop is CASSALEGEGPDTQYF. Here the CDR3 DNA reads TGTGCCAGTAGTGCCCTGGAGGGAGAGGGGCCAGATACGCAGTATTTT.

The count of this clone is one. CDR3 residues: CASSLTSSYNEQFF. The CDR3 coding sequence is TGTGCCAGCAGCTTAACGAGCTCCTACAATGAGCAGTTCTTC. This chain uses TRBV11-3 with TRBJ2-1; D ambiguous. CDR3 length: 14 residues. V was cut by 2 bases and J by 0 bases, with 5 bases left in between. Germline V gene sequence: CDR1 SGHNT, CDR2 YENEEA. The full variable domain, its missing parts supplied by reference TRBV11-3 and TRBJ2-1, is EAGVVQSPRYKIIEKKQPVAFWCNPISGHNTLYWYLQNLGQGPELLIRYENEEAVDDSQLPKDRFSAERLKGVDSTLKIQPAELGDSAVYLCASSLTSSYNEQFFGPGTRLTVL.

This clone was counted only a few times. This chain connects TRBV7-9 to TRBJ2-5; the D gene is possibly TRBD1 (6 bases). The V and J ends lost 2 bases and 7 bases respectively, with 23 bases between them. Germline lookup yields CDR1 SEHNR and CDR2 FQNEAQ (reference sequence). The CDR3 consists of 17 residues. The CDR3 loop is CASSLSSDGDILWTQYF. In nucleotides, the CDR3 is TGTGCCAGCAGCTTAAGCTCGGACGGGGACATTTTATGGACCCAGTACTTC.

This sequence joins TRBV7-9 and TRBJ2-7; tentatively, D is TRBD1 (5 bases). Trimming left V 5 bases short and J 2 bases short, with 10 bases between. Per the germline V gene, CDR1 is SEHNR and CDR2 is FQNEAQ (reference sequence). The CDR3 is made up of 13 amino acids. CDR3 DNA: TGTGCCAGCAGCCTGGACAATACCTACGAGCAGTACTTC. This gives the protein CASSLDNTYEQYF.

The V and J genes are TRBV27 and TRBJ1-2; TRBD1 matches at 9 bases. V was clipped by 5 bases and J by 4 bases; unmatched bases: 11. Germline V gene lookup returns CDR1 MNHEY and CDR2 SMNVEV (reference sequence). The CDR3 totals 16 residues. The CDR3 is CASSPYRTGAFYGYTF. The DNA of the CDR3 is TGTGCCAGCAGTCCTTATCGGACAGGGGCCTTCTATGGCTACACCTTC.

V is TRBV11-2 and J is TRBJ1-1; D remains unclear. This CDR3 is built from 14 residues. The germline V and J ends were trimmed by 4 bases and 3 bases, with 12 bases remaining between them. CDR1 SGHAT and CDR2 FQNNGV come from the germline V gene. The CDR3 nucleotides are TGTGCCAGCAGCTCCCGGGGTACGTACACTGAAGCTTTCTTT. Amino acid sequence: CASSSRGTYTEAFF.

This chain links TRBV7-6 with TRBJ2-1, with 9 bases lining up with TRBD2. V lost 1 base, J lost 7 bases, and 11 bases stayed unmatched. This CDR3 has 17 residues. CDR1 is SGHVS and CDR2 is FNYEAQ in the germline V gene. The CDR3 DNA reads as TGTGCCAGCAGCTTAGGGGTGGCGGGAGGGGAGGCGAATGAGCAGTTCTTC. Its translation: CASSLGVAGGEANEQFF.

The rearrangement uses TRBV4-2 and TRBJ2-1; TRBD2 agrees at 10 bases. The CDR3 totals 19 residues. The ends lost 0 bases at V and 2 bases at J; junction bases unmatched: 10. Per germline, CDR1 LGHNA and CDR2 YNFKEQ. The CDR3 bases are TGTGCCAGCAGCCAAGATGGACCAGCGGGGGGGGGACCCTACAATGAGCAGTTCTTC. Protein sequence: CASSQDGPAGGGPYNEQFF.

This chain connects TRBV6-5 to TRBJ1-3; possible D gene TRBD1, 5 bases. The CDR3 extends over 15 amino acids. The V gene's germline CDR1 is MNHEY and CDR2 SVGAGI. V shed 8 bases and J shed 0 bases, with 14 bases lying between them. The CDR3 loop reads CASERDSSSGNTIYF. CDR3 DNA: TGTGCCAGCGAAAGGGACTCGAGCTCTGGAAACACCATATATTTT.